This is a list of T cell receptor beta chains from one sample in a study of T cells after yellow fever vaccination. Via MiXCR, TCRdb re-called the 5' RACE reads, giving one row per CDR3 protein. Of 550,000 to 750,000 distinct CDR3 sequences detected, approximately 12% appear once; the ten largest clones hold 11% to 15%. The sample here was PBMCs, taken on the day of the yellow fever booster vaccination. The origin of the receptors is a young man who received the YFV17D yellow fever vaccine. CDR3s include the opening cysteine and the closing phenylalanine or tryptophan. D genes are given only for firm matches. Only some rows state a clone size, as once, few, many or a class for expanded clones.

D gene: -
V gene: TRBV20-1
clone size: -
J gene: TRBJ2-7
CDR3 DNA: TGCAGTGCTCCCAACTCCGGCGGGTACGAGCAGTACTTC
CDR3 protein: CSAPNSGGYEQYF

D gene: TRBD1
V gene: TRBV4-3
clone size: -
J gene: TRBJ1-2
CDR3 DNA: TGCGCCAGCAGTCCTACGGGACAGGGACGGTCCACCTTC
CDR3 protein: CASSPTGQGRSTF

D gene: -
V gene: TRBV7-9
clone size: -
J gene: TRBJ2-1
CDR3 DNA: TGTGCCAGCAGCTACCAACGGAATAACAATGAGCAGTTCTTC
CDR3 protein: CASSYQRNNNEQFF

D gene: TRBD1
V gene: TRBV5-1
clone size: -
J gene: TRBJ2-3
CDR3 DNA: TGCGCCAGCAGCTTAGGGACAGGGAGAGGGGCCACAGATACGCAGTATTTT
CDR3 protein: CASSLGTGRGATDTQYF

D gene: TRBD2
V gene: TRBV12-3/TRBV12-4
clone size: few
J gene: TRBJ2-1
CDR3 DNA: TGTGCCAGCAGTTTAGGTCCAGCGGGAGGCTACAATGAGCAGTTCTTC
CDR3 protein: CASSLGPAGGYNEQFF

D gene: -
V gene: TRBV7-8
clone size: few
J gene: TRBJ2-3
CDR3 DNA: TGTGCCAGCAGCTCTTCCGCAGATACGCAGTATTTT
CDR3 protein: CASSSSADTQYF

D gene: -
V gene: TRBV6-1
clone size: few
J gene: TRBJ1-5
CDR3 DNA: TGTGCCAGCAGTGAGGGTCCCGTAGGTAGCAATCAGCCCCAGCATTTT
CDR3 protein: CASSEGPVGSNQPQHF

D gene: TRBD1
V gene: TRBV9
clone size: -
J gene: TRBJ1-2
CDR3 DNA: TGTGCCAGCAGCACGCCGGACAGGGACTATGGCTACACCTTC
CDR3 protein: CASSTPDRDYGYTF

D gene: -
V gene: TRBV5-4
clone size: -
J gene: TRBJ1-1
CDR3 DNA: TGTGCCAGCAGCTTGGAATTTGGGGCCAACACTGAAGCTTTCTTT
CDR3 protein: CASSLEFGANTEAFF

D gene: -
V gene: TRBV12-3/TRBV12-4
clone size: few
J gene: TRBJ1-2
CDR3 DNA: TGTGCCAGCAGTTCCCCACAGGGTGGCTACACCTTC
CDR3 protein: CASSSPQGGYTF

D gene: TRBD2
V gene: TRBV18
clone size: few
J gene: TRBJ2-7
CDR3 DNA: TGTGCCAGCTCACCGGGGGGGGTTCGCGAGCAGTACTTC
CDR3 protein: CASSPGGVREQYF

D gene: -
V gene: TRBV29-1
clone size: -
J gene: TRBJ2-2
CDR3 DNA: TGCAGCGTTGATGACAGGCGATCCACCGGGGAGCTGTTTTTT
CDR3 protein: CSVDDRRSTGELFF

D gene: -
V gene: TRBV20-1
clone size: -
J gene: TRBJ1-2
CDR3 DNA: TGCAGTGCTAGAGGTCCGGGGGCGGCGGGCTATGGCTACACCTTC
CDR3 protein: CSARGPGAAGYGYTF

D gene: TRBD1
V gene: TRBV15
clone size: few
J gene: TRBJ2-3
CDR3 DNA: TGTGCCACCAGCAGAGATAGACAGGGAGAAGATACGCAGTATTTT
CDR3 protein: CATSRDRQGEDTQYF

D gene: TRBD2
V gene: TRBV12-3/TRBV12-4
clone size: -
J gene: TRBJ2-3
CDR3 DNA: TGTGCCAGCAGTTCCGGGACTAGCGGTTCTAGCACAGATACGCAGTATTTT
CDR3 protein: CASSSGTSGSSTDTQYF

D gene: TRBD2
V gene: TRBV4-1
clone size: -
J gene: TRBJ2-5
CDR3 DNA: TGCGCCAGCAGCCCCCCAGGACTAGCGGGAAACTTAGAGACCCAGTACTTC
CDR3 protein: CASSPPGLAGNLETQYF

D gene: -
V gene: TRBV29-1
clone size: -
J gene: TRBJ2-7
CDR3 DNA: TGCAGCGTTGTGAAGGGGGGAAACTACGAGCAGTACTTC
CDR3 protein: CSVVKGGNYEQYF

D gene: -
V gene: TRBV5-5
clone size: -
J gene: TRBJ2-5
CDR3 DNA: TGTGCCATGGGCCAGGGACACCCGGGCGAGACCCAGTACTTC
CDR3 protein: CAMGQGHPGETQYF

D gene: -
V gene: TRBV12-3/TRBV12-4
clone size: -
J gene: TRBJ2-7
CDR3 DNA: TGTGCCAGCAGCCAAGGGCGGGACCTCCGAGGCTCCTACGAGCAGTACTTC
CDR3 protein: CASSQGRDLRGSYEQYF

D gene: TRBD1
V gene: TRBV20-1
clone size: -
J gene: TRBJ2-1
CDR3 DNA: TGCAGTGCTAGCAGGGACAGGGGGCCTGATGAGCAGTTCTTC
CDR3 protein: CSASRDRGPDEQFF

D gene: -
V gene: TRBV5-6
clone size: -
J gene: TRBJ2-1
CDR3 DNA: TGTGCCAGCGGAGGGGAAGTCAGGGGGACTGAGCAGTTCTTC
CDR3 protein: CASGGEVRGTEQFF

D gene: -
V gene: TRBV20-1
clone size: -
J gene: TRBJ2-1
CDR3 DNA: TGCAGTGCTAGCGGGAAGCCCTCCTACAATGAGCAGTTCTTC
CDR3 protein: CSASGKPSYNEQFF

D gene: -
V gene: TRBV6-6
clone size: few
J gene: TRBJ2-7
CDR3 DNA: TGTGCCAGCAGTTCTGGTGCCCTCGAGCAGTACTTC
CDR3 protein: CASSSGALEQYF

D gene: TRBD1
V gene: TRBV18
clone size: few
J gene: TRBJ1-6
CDR3 DNA: TGTGCCAGCTCACCACCCGCCCCAGGGGGAACGTATTCACCCCTCCACTTT
CDR3 protein: CASSPPAPGGTYSPLHF

D gene: -
V gene: TRBV13
clone size: many
J gene: TRBJ1-1
CDR3 DNA: TGTGCCAGCAGCTGGTCGAACACTGAAGCTTTCTTT
CDR3 protein: CASSWSNTEAFF

D gene: -
V gene: TRBV29-1
clone size: -
J gene: TRBJ2-4
CDR3 DNA: TGCAGCGTTGCTTTGGACACCAAAAACATTCAGTACTTC
CDR3 protein: CSVALDTKNIQYF

D gene: -
V gene: TRBV20-1
clone size: few
J gene: TRBJ2-2
CDR3 DNA: TGCAGTGCTAGAGATCGGCTGACCGGGGAGCTGTTTTTT
CDR3 protein: CSARDRLTGELFF

D gene: TRBD2
V gene: TRBV28
clone size: -
J gene: TRBJ2-7
CDR3 DNA: TGTGCCAGCAGTTCCCTCCCGCAGGATTCGTCTAGCGGGAGGTACGAGCAGTACTTC
CDR3 protein: CASSSLPQDSSSGRYEQYF

D gene: TRBD1
V gene: TRBV27
clone size: few
J gene: TRBJ1-6
CDR3 DNA: TGTGCCAGCAGCCACGACAGGGGGGAGGGGAATTCACCCCTCCACTTT
CDR3 protein: CASSHDRGEGNSPLHF

D gene: TRBD2
V gene: TRBV6-1
clone size: -
J gene: TRBJ2-5
CDR3 DNA: TGTGCCAGCAGGTCCGGGACTAGCGGGAGGGGAGAGACCCAGTACTTC
CDR3 protein: CASRSGTSGRGETQYF

D gene: TRBD2
V gene: TRBV5-6
clone size: few
J gene: TRBJ2-6
CDR3 DNA: TGTGCCAGTATACCCCTGGGCAGCGGGAGCTCTGGGGCCAACGTCCTGACTTTC
CDR3 protein: CASIPLGSGSSGANVLTF

D gene: TRBD2
V gene: TRBV20-1
clone size: -
J gene: TRBJ2-1
CDR3 DNA: TGCAGTGCTTTCGCCCCAGGGGGCAGCGGGAGGGCCGTTGAGCAGTTCTTC
CDR3 protein: CSAFAPGGSGRAVEQFF

D gene: TRBD2
V gene: TRBV29-1
clone size: -
J gene: TRBJ2-7
CDR3 DNA: TGCAGCGGATCTACTAGCGGGTCGGGCGAGCAGTACTTC
CDR3 protein: CSGSTSGSGEQYF

D gene: -
V gene: TRBV7-2
clone size: few
J gene: TRBJ2-7
CDR3 DNA: TGTGCCAGCAGCTTAGGACCCCACCTGGTCGAGCAGTACTTC
CDR3 protein: CASSLGPHLVEQYF

D gene: -
V gene: TRBV28
clone size: few
J gene: TRBJ1-1
CDR3 DNA: TGTGCCAGCAGTTTAGGAAGGGCTTACACTGAAGCTTTCTTT
CDR3 protein: CASSLGRAYTEAFF

D gene: TRBD2
V gene: TRBV12-3/TRBV12-4
clone size: -
J gene: TRBJ2-1
CDR3 DNA: TGTGCCAGCAGTTTACCTAGTTCTCGCCTTAGCGGGAGTGAGCAGTTCTTC
CDR3 protein: CASSLPSSRLSGSEQFF

D gene: -
V gene: TRBV5-1
clone size: -
J gene: TRBJ2-7
CDR3 DNA: TGCGCCAGCAGCTTTTCATCCGCACCCCCGGGACGCTCCTACGAGCAGTACTTC
CDR3 protein: CASSFSSAPPGRSYEQYF

D gene: -
V gene: TRBV29-1
clone size: -
J gene: TRBJ2-7
CDR3 DNA: TGCAGCGTTGCGGAAGGGGCCTACGAGCAGTACTTC
CDR3 protein: CSVAEGAYEQYF

D gene: TRBD2
V gene: TRBV28
clone size: -
J gene: TRBJ2-3
CDR3 DNA: TGTGCCAGCACCTCTCGAGGTAGCGGGACCCCAGATACGCAGTATTTT
CDR3 protein: CASTSRGSGTPDTQYF

D gene: TRBD2
V gene: TRBV13
clone size: few
J gene: TRBJ2-7
CDR3 DNA: TGTGCCAGCAGCCGGGGGGAGGACTACGAGCAGTACTTC
CDR3 protein: CASSRGEDYEQYF

D gene: TRBD2
V gene: TRBV12-3/TRBV12-4
clone size: few
J gene: TRBJ2-2
CDR3 DNA: TGTGCCAGCAGTTTATGGGAGGGCGACGGGGAGCTGTTTTTT
CDR3 protein: CASSLWEGDGELFF

D gene: TRBD1
V gene: TRBV6-1
clone size: -
J gene: TRBJ2-5
CDR3 DNA: TGTGCCAGCAGCTGGGACAGGGGGTGGGGAGAGACCCAGTACTTC
CDR3 protein: CASSWDRGWGETQYF

D gene: -
V gene: TRBV25-1
clone size: few
J gene: TRBJ2-3
CDR3 DNA: TGTGCCAGCAGTGCAGGGGCCCGCACAGATACGCAGTATTTT
CDR3 protein: CASSAGARTDTQYF

D gene: TRBD2
V gene: TRBV5-4
clone size: -
J gene: TRBJ2-1
CDR3 DNA: TGTGCCAGCAGCTCAAAGACTAGCGGGAAGGGCAATGAGCAGTTCTTC
CDR3 protein: CASSSKTSGKGNEQFF

D gene: TRBD2
V gene: TRBV12-3/TRBV12-4
clone size: many
J gene: TRBJ2-1
CDR3 DNA: TGTGCCAGCACCCTCGGGACTAGCGGTTCCTACAATGAGCAGTTCTTC
CDR3 protein: CASTLGTSGSYNEQFF

D gene: -
V gene: TRBV20-1
clone size: few
J gene: TRBJ2-4
CDR3 DNA: TGCAGTGCCCTTCAGGGTGCCAAAAACATTCAGTACTTC
CDR3 protein: CSALQGAKNIQYF

D gene: TRBD1
V gene: TRBV7-3
clone size: -
J gene: TRBJ2-1
CDR3 DNA: TGTGCCAGCAGCCCGGGGGTAGGACCGGGACAGGGAAGGTTCTTC
CDR3 protein: CASSPGVGPGQGRFF

D gene: -
V gene: TRBV7-9
clone size: few
J gene: TRBJ2-2
CDR3 DNA: TGTGCCAGCAGCTCATCCTTGACAGCCCTGGGCACCGGGGAGCTGTTTTTT
CDR3 protein: CASSSSLTALGTGELFF

D gene: -
V gene: TRBV20-1
clone size: few
J gene: TRBJ2-5
CDR3 DNA: TGCAGTGCTAGTCTTGGCAGGGTTGTGGAGACCCAGTACTTC
CDR3 protein: CSASLGRVVETQYF

D gene: TRBD2
V gene: TRBV10-3
clone size: -
J gene: TRBJ2-1
CDR3 DNA: TGTGCCATCAGTGAAACTAGCGGGAGGAACAATGAGCAGTTCTTC
CDR3 protein: CAISETSGRNNEQFF

D gene: TRBD2
V gene: TRBV11-3
clone size: -
J gene: TRBJ2-5
CDR3 DNA: TGTGCCAGCAGCTCACATAGCGGGAGTGGAGAGACCCAGTACTTC
CDR3 protein: CASSSHSGSGETQYF

D gene: -
V gene: TRBV21-1
clone size: few
J gene: TRBJ2-5
CDR3 DNA: TGTGCCAGCAGAAGATCGACAGGGGGCGGCCAAGAGACCCAGTACTTC
CDR3 protein: CASRRSTGGGQETQYF

D gene: TRBD1
V gene: TRBV24-1
clone size: few
J gene: TRBJ2-5
CDR3 DNA: TGTGCCACCAGTGATACCGGGACAGCAGAAGAGACCCAGTACTTC
CDR3 protein: CATSDTGTAEETQYF

D gene: TRBD1
V gene: TRBV20-1
clone size: -
J gene: TRBJ2-7
CDR3 DNA: TGCAGTGCAGACTCGACAGGGGGTCTGACCGAGCAGTACTTC
CDR3 protein: CSADSTGGLTEQYF

D gene: -
V gene: TRBV5-1
clone size: -
J gene: TRBJ2-1
CDR3 DNA: TGCGCCAGCAGCTTCGCCCTTAAGCAGTTCTTC
CDR3 protein: CASSFALKQFF

D gene: TRBD2
V gene: TRBV29-1
clone size: few
J gene: TRBJ2-5
CDR3 DNA: TGCAGCGTGGGACTAGCGCTGTACCAAGAGACCCAGTACTTC
CDR3 protein: CSVGLALYQETQYF

D gene: TRBD2
V gene: TRBV6-5
clone size: few
J gene: TRBJ2-7
CDR3 DNA: TGTGCCAGCAGTTCCCCTAGCGGGAGGGCCGTCTACGAGCAGTACTTC
CDR3 protein: CASSSPSGRAVYEQYF

D gene: -
V gene: TRBV7-6
clone size: -
J gene: TRBJ2-1
CDR3 DNA: TGTGCCAGCACCCTAGGCACCGGTCGCTATGAGCAGTTCTTC
CDR3 protein: CASTLGTGRYEQFF

D gene: TRBD2
V gene: TRBV30
clone size: -
J gene: TRBJ2-1
CDR3 DNA: TGTGCCCTCGCCGGGACTAGCGGGAGAGGGACCTACAATGAGCAGTTCTTC
CDR3 protein: CALAGTSGRGTYNEQFF